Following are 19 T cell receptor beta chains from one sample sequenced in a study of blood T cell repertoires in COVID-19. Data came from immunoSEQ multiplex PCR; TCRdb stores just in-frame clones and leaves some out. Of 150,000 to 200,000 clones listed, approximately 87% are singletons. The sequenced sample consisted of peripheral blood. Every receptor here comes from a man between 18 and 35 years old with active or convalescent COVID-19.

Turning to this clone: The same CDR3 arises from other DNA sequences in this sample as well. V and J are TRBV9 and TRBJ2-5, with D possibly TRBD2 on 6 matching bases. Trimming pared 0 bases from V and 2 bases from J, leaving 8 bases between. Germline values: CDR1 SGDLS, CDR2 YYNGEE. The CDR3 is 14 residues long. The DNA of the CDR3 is TGTGCCAGCAGCGTAGGTAGCGGACAAGAGACCCAGTACTTC. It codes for CASSVGSGQETQYF. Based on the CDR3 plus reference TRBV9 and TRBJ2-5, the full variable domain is DSGVTQTPKHLITATGQRVTLRCSPRSGDLSVYWYQQSLDQGLQFLIQYYNGEERAKGNILERFSAQQFPDLHSELNLSSLELGDSALYFCASSVGSGQETQYFGPGTRLLVL.

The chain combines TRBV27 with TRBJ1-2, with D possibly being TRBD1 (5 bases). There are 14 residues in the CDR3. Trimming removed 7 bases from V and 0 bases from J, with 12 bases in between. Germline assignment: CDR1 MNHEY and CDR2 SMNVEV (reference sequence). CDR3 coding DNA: TGTGCCAGCAAATGGAGGGGATCTAACTATGGCTACACCTTC. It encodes CASKWRGSNYGYTF.

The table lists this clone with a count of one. The chain's CDR3 is CASSPSTSGSPYF. The CDR3 nucleotides are TGTGCCAGCTCACCTTCGACTAGCGGGAGTCCGTACTTC. The chain uses TRBV18 and TRBJ2-7; 12 nucleotides align to TRBD2. The CDR3 has 13 residues. V trimming: 3 bases; J trimming: 12 bases; junction bases outside the gene matches: 6. Germline V CDR1 and CDR2: KGHSH, LQKENI. The variable domain in full, completed from reference TRBV18 and TRBJ2-7, reads NAGVMQNPRHLVRRRGQEARLRCSPMKGHSHVYWYRQLPEEGLKFMVYLQKENIIDESGMPKERFSAEFPKEGPSILRIQQVVRGDSAAYFCASSPSTSGSPYFGPGTRLTVT.

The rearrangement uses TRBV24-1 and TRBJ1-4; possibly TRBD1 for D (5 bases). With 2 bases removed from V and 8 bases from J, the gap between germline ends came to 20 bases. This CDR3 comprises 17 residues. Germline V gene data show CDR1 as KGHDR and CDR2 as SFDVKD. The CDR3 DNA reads TGTGCCACCAGTGATTCCAGTAAGGGACTCCTAGCCGAAAAACTGTTTTTT. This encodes CATSDSSKGLLAEKLFF.

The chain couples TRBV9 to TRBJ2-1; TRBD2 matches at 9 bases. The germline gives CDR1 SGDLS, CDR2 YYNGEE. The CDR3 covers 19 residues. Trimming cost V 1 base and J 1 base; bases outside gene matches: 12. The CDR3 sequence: CASSVKPGLAGSSYNEQFF. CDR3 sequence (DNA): TGTGCCAGCAGCGTAAAACCCGGTCTAGCGGGATCTTCCTACAATGAGCAGTTCTTC.

The CDR3 bases are TGTGCCACCAGTGATTCCCAATCCCAGGGGGCGAATCAGCCCCAGCATTTT. As protein: CATSDSQSQGANQPQHF. The rearrangement joins TRBV24-1 to TRBJ1-5; TRBD1 matches 8 bases. V lost 2 bases and J lost 4; bases outside the gene matches: 9. Per the germline V gene, CDR1 is KGHDR and CDR2 is SFDVKD. The CDR3 contains 17 residues.

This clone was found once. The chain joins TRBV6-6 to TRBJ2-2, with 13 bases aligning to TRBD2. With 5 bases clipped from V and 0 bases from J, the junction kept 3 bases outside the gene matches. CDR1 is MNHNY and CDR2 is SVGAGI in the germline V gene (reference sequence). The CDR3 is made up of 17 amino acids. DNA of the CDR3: TGTGCCAGCAGTCAACTAGCGGGGGGGGCGAACACCGGGGAGCTGTTTTTT. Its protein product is CASSQLAGGANTGELFF.

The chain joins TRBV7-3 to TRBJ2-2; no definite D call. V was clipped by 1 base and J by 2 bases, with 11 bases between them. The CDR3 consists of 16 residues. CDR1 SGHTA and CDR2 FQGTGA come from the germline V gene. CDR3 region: CASSLMAPSNTGELFF. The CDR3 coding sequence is TGTGCCAGCAGCTTAATGGCTCCCTCAAACACCGGGGAGCTGTTTTTT.

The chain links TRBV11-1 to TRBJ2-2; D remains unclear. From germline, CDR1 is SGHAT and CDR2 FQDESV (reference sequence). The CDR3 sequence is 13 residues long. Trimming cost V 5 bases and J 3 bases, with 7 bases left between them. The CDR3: CASSPVHTGELFF. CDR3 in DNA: TGTGCCAGCAGCCCAGTCCACACCGGGGAGCTGTTTTTT. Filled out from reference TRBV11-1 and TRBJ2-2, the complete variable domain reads EAEVAQSPRYKITEKSQAVAFWCDPISGHATLYWYRQILGQGPELLVQFQDESVVDDSQLPKDRFSAERLKGVDSTLKIQPAELGDSAMYLCASSPVHTGELFFGEGSRLTVL.

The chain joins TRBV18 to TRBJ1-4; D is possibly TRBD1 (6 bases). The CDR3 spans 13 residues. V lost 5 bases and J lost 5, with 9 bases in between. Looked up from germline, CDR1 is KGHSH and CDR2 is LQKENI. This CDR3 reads CASSSDRNEKLFF. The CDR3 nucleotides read TGTGCCAGCTCATCCGACAGGAATGAAAAACTGTTTTTT.

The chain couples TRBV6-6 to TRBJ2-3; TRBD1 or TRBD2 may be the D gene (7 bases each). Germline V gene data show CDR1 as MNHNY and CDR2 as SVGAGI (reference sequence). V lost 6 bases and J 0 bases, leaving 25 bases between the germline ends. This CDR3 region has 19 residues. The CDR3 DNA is TGTGCCAGCAGACGACAGGGCAGGGACTACCGTGCTAGCACAGATACGCAGTATTTT. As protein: CASRRQGRDYRASTDTQYF.

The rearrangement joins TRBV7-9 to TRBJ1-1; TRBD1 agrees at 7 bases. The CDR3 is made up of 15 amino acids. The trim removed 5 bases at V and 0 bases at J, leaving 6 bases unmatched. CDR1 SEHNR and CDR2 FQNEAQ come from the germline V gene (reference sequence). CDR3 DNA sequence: TGTGCCAGCAGCGGACAGACAGGGATGAACACTGAAGCTTTCTTT. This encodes CASSGQTGMNTEAFF.

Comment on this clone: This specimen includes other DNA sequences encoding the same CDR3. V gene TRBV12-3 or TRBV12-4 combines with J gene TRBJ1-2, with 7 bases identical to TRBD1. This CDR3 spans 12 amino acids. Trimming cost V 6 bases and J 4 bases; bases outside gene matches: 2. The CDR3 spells CASSAGGYGYTF. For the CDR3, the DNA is TGTGCCAGCAGCGCAGGGGGCTATGGCTACACCTTC.

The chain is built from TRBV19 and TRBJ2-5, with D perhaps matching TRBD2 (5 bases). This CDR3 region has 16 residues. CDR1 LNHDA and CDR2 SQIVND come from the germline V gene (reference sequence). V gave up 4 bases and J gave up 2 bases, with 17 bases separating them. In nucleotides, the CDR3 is TGTGCCAGTAGTACCGGACGGAGGACTCTACAAGAGACCCAGTACTTC. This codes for CASSTGRRTLQETQYF.

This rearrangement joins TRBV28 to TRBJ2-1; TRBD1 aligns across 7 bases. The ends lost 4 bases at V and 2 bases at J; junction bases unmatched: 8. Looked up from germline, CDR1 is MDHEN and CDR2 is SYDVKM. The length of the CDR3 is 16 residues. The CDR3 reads CASSSLQGNPYNEQFF. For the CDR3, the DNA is TGTGCCAGCAGTTCCCTACAGGGGAATCCCTACAATGAGCAGTTCTTC.

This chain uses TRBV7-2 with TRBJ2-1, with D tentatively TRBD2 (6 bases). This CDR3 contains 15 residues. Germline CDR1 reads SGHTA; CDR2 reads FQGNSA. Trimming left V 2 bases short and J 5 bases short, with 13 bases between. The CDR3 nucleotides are TGTGCCAGCAGCTTATGGGCTAGCGTGAACAATGAGCAGTTCTTC. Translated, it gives CASSLWASVNNEQFF.

The CDR3 spells CASSQVFSDSTEQFF. In nucleotides, the CDR3 is TGTGCCAGCAGCCAAGTCTTCAGTGACAGTACTGAGCAGTTCTTC. The rearrangement links TRBV4-2 to TRBJ2-1, with D perhaps matching TRBD1 (5 bases). Germline CDR1 reads LGHNA; CDR2 reads YNFKEQ. V lost 1 base, J lost 9 bases, and 16 bases lay in between. The CDR3 totals 15 residues.

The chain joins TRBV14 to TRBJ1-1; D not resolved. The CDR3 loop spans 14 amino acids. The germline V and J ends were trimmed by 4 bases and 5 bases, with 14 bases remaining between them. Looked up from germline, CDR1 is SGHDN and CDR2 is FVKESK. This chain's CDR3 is CASSLVGGSTEAFF. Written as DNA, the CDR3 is TGTGCCAGCAGCCTCGTCGGTGGGAGTACTGAAGCTTTCTTT. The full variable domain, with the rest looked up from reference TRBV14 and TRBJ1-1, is EAGVTQFPSHSVIEKGQTVTLRCDPISGHDNLYWYRRVMGKEIKFLLHFVKESKQDESGMPNNRFLAERTGGTYSTLKVQPAELEDSGVYFCASSLVGGSTEAFFGQGTRLTVV.

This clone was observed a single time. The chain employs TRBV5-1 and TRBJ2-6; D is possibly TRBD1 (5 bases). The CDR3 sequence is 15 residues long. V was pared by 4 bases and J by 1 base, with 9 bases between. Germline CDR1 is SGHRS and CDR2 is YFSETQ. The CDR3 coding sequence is TGCGCCAGCAGCGCACAGGAATCTGGGGCCAACGTCCTGACTTTC. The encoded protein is CASSAQESGANVLTF. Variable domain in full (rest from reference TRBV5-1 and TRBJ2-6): KAGVTQTPRYLIKTRGQQVTLSCSPISGHRSVSWYQQTPGQGLQFLFEYFSETQRNKGNFPGRFSGRQFSNSRSEMNVSTLELGDSALYLCASSAQESGANVLTFGAGSRLTVL.